This T cell receptor beta chain comes out of a study of blood T cell repertoires in COVID-19. Study in general: Collection of acute and convalescent COVID-19 samples took place in the United States, Italy and Spain. Sources were T cells, B-cell-depleted T cells, or PBMCs; the material itself was cDNA or gDNA.

Only in-frame clones appear in the TCRdb table, and some are missing; sequencing was by immunoSEQ multiplex PCR. The sample records 200,000 or so clones, roughly 79% being singletons. Germline CDR1 is SNHLY and CDR2 is FYNNEI. The CDR3 has 17 residues. The V gene lost 4 bases and the J gene lost 3 bases, with 18 bases spanning the gap. This chain joins TRBV2 and TRBJ2-2, with D possibly matching TRBD1 (5 bases). The receptor's source is a woman older than 75 with COVID-19, enrolled during active disease. Sequenced sample: peripheral blood. The DNA of the CDR3 is TGTGCCAGCAGTGGATTTACGGAAGCAGGGTACACCGGGGAGCTGTTTTTT. Translation gives CASSGFTEAGYTGELFF. Full variable domain (outside the CDR3, taken from reference TRBV2 and TRBJ2-2): EPEVTQTPSHQVTQMGQEVILRCVPISNHLYFYWYRQILGQKVEFLVSFYNNEISEKSEIFDDQFSVERPDGSNFTLKIRSTKLEDSAMYFCASSGFTEAGYTGELFFGEGSRLTVL.